This passage covers 4 T cell receptor beta chains from one sample sequenced in a study of T cell changes during pregnancy in multiple sclerosis. The protocol was immunoSEQ multiplex PCR, while the TCRdb copy is restricted to in-frame clones and leaves out a portion. The sample holds about 74,000 clones, roughly 92% seen once. Source: peripheral blood, taken after pregnancy. Every receptor here comes from a female donor in good health, enrolled as a control in a pregnancy study.

The genes are TRBV11-2 and TRBJ2-2; D call uncertain. Germline V lookup: CDR1 SGHAT, CDR2 FQNNGV. This CDR3 contains 13 residues. Deletions cut 2 bases from V and 1 base from J, with 2 bases between. CDR3 protein: CASSLQNTGELFF. In DNA, the CDR3 is TGTGCCAGCAGCTTACAGAACACCGGGGAGCTGTTTTTT.

V is TRBV12-5 and J is TRBJ2-5; possible D gene TRBD2, 6 bases. This CDR3 region has 13 residues. Germline V gene data show CDR1 as LGHNT and CDR2 as FRNRAP. V dropped 6 bases and J dropped 1 base, with 9 bases sitting between them. Here the CDR3 reads CASGSTSQETQYF. CDR3 in DNA: TGTGCTAGTGGATCGACTAGCCAAGAGACCCAGTACTTC.

The chain has TRBV5-1 and TRBJ2-7; D gene uncertain. Germline CDR1 and CDR2: SGHRS and YFSETQ. With 6 bases removed from V and 5 bases from J, the gap between germline ends came to 21 bases. The CDR3 covers 15 residues. In nucleotides, the CDR3 is TGCGCCAGCACCCCCGTAGCCGGAGATTCTAACGAGCAGTACTTC. This sequence encodes CASTPVAGDSNEQYF.

The chain has TRBV11-2 and TRBJ2-3; D unclear. CDR1 SGHAT and CDR2 FQNNGV come from the germline V gene. Trimming took off 0 bases at V and 5 bases at J, with 9 bases between the two ends. The CDR3 runs 14 residues. DNA for the CDR3: TGTGCCAGCAGCTTAGATCTAGTGGGAGATACGCAGTATTTT. Translating gives CASSLDLVGDTQYF.